The clone carrying this T cell receptor (beta chain) was counted between two and nine times. V was clipped by 5 bases and J by 0 bases, with 15 bases between them. This CDR3 is built from 16 residues. Germline-derived CDR1 and CDR2 are SGHTS and YDEGEE. Construction of the TCRbeta library involved unique molecular identifiers. MiXCR was run by TCRdb on the PCR reads, yielding one entry per CDR3 protein. The repertoire holds roughly 300,000 distinct CDR3 sequences, about a tenth seen once, with 2% to 3% in the top ten. These data originate in a study of T-cell reconstitution after alpha-beta-depleted transplantation in children.

This clonotype originated in a human donor who donated a stem cell graft to a child with acute lymphoblastic leukemia. The input for sequencing was PBMCs from the stem cell graft donor, taken from the stem cell graft. The chain combines TRBV5-8 with TRBJ1-3; D is unresolved. This CDR3 reads CASSRWTLLSGNTIYF. CDR3 nucleotide sequence: TGTGCCAGCAGTCGATGGACGCTCCTCTCTGGAAACACCATATATTTT.